This paragraph covers one TCR beta chain sequence. What it binds is unknown. This record comes from a study of OX40 agonist ivuxolimab in advanced cancers. TCRdb keeps only in-frame clones here, not all; method: immunoSEQ multiplex PCR. The table has roughly 70,000 clones, around 93% seen once; the top ten hold about 0.3%. Study results and limitations: Expanded clones were, on average, more numerous in CD8+ T cells than in CD4+. At 0.1 to 3.0 mg/kg and by week 6, CD4+ and CD8+ T cells in the blood had expanded clonally.

Germline CDR1 reads MDHEN; CDR2 reads SYDVKM. The CDR3 spans 15 residues. V gave up 6 bases and J gave up 0 bases; unmatched junction bases: 3. V is TRBV28 and J is TRBJ2-7; 12 bases map to TRBD1. The source is an adult with an advanced solid tumor such as melanoma, head and neck, liver or kidney cancer. Sequenced material: CD4+ or CD8+ T cells sorted from blood, taken in a trial of the OX40 agonist ivuxolimab. The CDR3 reads CASRGTGGDSYEQYF. CDR3 nucleotide sequence: TGTGCCAGCAGAGGGACAGGGGGCGACTCCTACGAGCAGTACTTC. The full variable domain, in which reference TRBV28 and TRBJ2-7 provide the parts outside the CDR3, is DVKVTQSSRYLVKRTGEKVFLECVQDMDHENMFWYRQDPGLGLRLIYFSYDVKMKEKGDIPEGYSVSREKKERFSLILESASTNQTSMYLCASRGTGGDSYEQYFGPGTRLTVT.